This TCR beta chain appears in the sequencing data of a study of T cell responses to AZD1222 COVID-19 vaccine. Turning to the study itself: Some second doses came at about 4 weeks and others at about 12 weeks; these were pooled.

The V end was cut by 4 bases, the J end by 9 bases, with 17 bases between. The germline CDR1 and CDR2 sequences are SGHRS and YFSETQ. CDR3 size: 15 residues. Study outcomes and limitations: Sampling that yielded the repertoires occurred only after the peak T cell response. At baseline, seropositivity was found in only a handful of AZD1222 recipients. Clonal diversity may have been underestimated, and the donors were mostly white British, with more females than males.

Libraries were prepared by immunoSEQ multiplex PCR; TCRdb keeps only in-frame clonotypes and omits some of them. This sample yields roughly 150,000 clones, of which around 91% are seen a single time; 6% to 8% belongs to the top ten. In the case of this clone: Its antigen is unknown.

V is TRBV5-1 and J is TRBJ1-6, with no clear D. The sample in question was peripheral blood, obtained on day 0 of AZD1222 vaccination. This TCR was sampled from an adult in good health. CDR3 sequence: CASSPSSPSRSPLHF. Here the CDR3 DNA reads TGCGCCAGCAGCCCGTCTAGTCCCTCTCGTTCACCCCTCCACTTT.